Only a few counts were recorded for the clone carrying this T cell receptor (beta chain). No antigen is known for it. This sample is part of a study of early T cells in non-severe SARS-CoV-2 infection. Study background: Alpha and beta chains were unpaired, from unsorted whole-blood bulk RNA.

CDR3 size: 15 residues. Germline-derived CDR1 and CDR2 are MRHNA and SNTAGT. The V gene end was trimmed by 4 bases and the J gene end by 3 bases; junction bases not matched to a gene: 6. Whole-study findings and limits: Anti-spike CD8 responses were favored by VDJdb matching, which missed private and CD4 specificities.

The TCR library protocol was used to attach unique molecular identifiers. These identifiers were attached to individual cDNA molecules. TCRdb re-called the 5' RACE reads through MiXCR, storing one row per CDR3 protein. The top ten hold 3% to 3.5% of the sample, which has approximately 99,000 distinct CDR3 sequences, around 10% seen once. V and J are TRBV6-4 and TRBJ2-7, with TRBD2 identical over 10 bases. This clonotype was obtained from an adult who was a healthcare worker with PCR-confirmed SARS-CoV-2 infection or an uninfected control (not recorded which). The material sequenced was whole blood. This CDR3 reads CASSVGLAANYEQYF. The CDR3 nucleotides read TGTGCCAGCAGTGTAGGACTAGCGGCTAACTACGAGCAGTACTTC.